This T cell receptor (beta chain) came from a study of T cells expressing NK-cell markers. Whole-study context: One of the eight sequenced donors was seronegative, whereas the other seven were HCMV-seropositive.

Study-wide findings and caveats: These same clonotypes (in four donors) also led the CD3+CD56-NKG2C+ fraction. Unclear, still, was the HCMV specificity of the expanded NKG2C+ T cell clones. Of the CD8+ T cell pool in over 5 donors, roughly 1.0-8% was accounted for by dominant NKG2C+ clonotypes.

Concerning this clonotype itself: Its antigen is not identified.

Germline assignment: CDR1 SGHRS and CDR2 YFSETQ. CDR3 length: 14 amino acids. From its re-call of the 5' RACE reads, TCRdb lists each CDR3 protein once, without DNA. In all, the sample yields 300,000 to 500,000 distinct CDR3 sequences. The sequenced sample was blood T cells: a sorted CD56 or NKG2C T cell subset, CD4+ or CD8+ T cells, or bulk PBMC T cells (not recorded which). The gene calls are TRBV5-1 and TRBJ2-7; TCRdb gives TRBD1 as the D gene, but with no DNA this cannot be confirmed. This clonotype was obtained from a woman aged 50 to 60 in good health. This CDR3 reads CASNPGGLIYEQYF.